This T cell receptor beta chain was obtained from a study of T cell responses to AZD1222 COVID-19 vaccine. Study findings and constraints: Donors skewed white British and female; clonal diversity was possibly underestimated.

Concerning this clone itself: Antigen specificity is unknown.

Second-dose schedules of about 4 or about 12 weeks were combined. Sequencing was performed with immunoSEQ multiplex PCR; in TCRdb, only in-frame clones are kept and a portion is missing. The table shows 140,000 to 150,000 clones, with approximately 92% occurring only once. The ends lost 3 bases at V and 0 bases at J; junction bases unmatched: 7. The germline CDR1 and CDR2 sequences are SEHNR and FQNEAQ (reference sequence). The CDR3 is 16 amino acids. This clonotype was sampled from an adult who received the AZD1222 COVID-19 vaccine. Material: peripheral blood, obtained 28 days after the second AZD1222 dose. The J gene is TRBJ1-2, the V gene TRBV7-9; TRBD1 aligns across 7 bases. The CDR3 DNA follows: TGTGCCAGCAGCTTCCGGGACAGCCAAGCTAACTATGGCTACACCTTC. It codes for CASSFRDSQANYGYTF.